The 18 T cell receptor beta chains below come from one sample, sequenced in a study of PD-L1 blockade in urothelial cancer. Assay used: immunoSEQ multiplex PCR; TCRdb lists only in-frame clones, some missing. This sample yields some 97,000 clones, of which about 90% are seen a single time; over 0.8% belongs to the top ten. Sample: PBMCs, taken around atezolizumab (anti-PD-L1) treatment. These receptors originate from a woman at least 80 years old with urothelial cancer.

The V call is TRBV5-1, the J call TRBJ1-2, with a weak D call TRBD1 (6 bases). V dropped 4 bases and J dropped 6 bases, with 22 bases sitting between them. The germline V gene has CDR1 SGHRS and CDR2 YFSETQ. The CDR3 is 16 residues long. CDR3 sequence: CASSEALNQGWDGYTF. The CDR3 nucleotides read TGCGCCAGCAGCGAGGCCCTTAATCAGGGGTGGGATGGCTACACCTTC. Based on the CDR3 plus reference TRBV5-1 and TRBJ1-2, the full variable domain is KAGVTQTPRYLIKTRGQQVTLSCSPISGHRSVSWYQQTPGQGLQFLFEYFSETQRNKGNFPGRFSGRQFSNSRSEMNVSTLELGDSALYLCASSEALNQGWDGYTFGSGTRLTVV.

The rearrangement joins TRBV28 to TRBJ1-1, with 8 bases that match TRBD1. V lost 7 bases to trimming and J lost 5 bases; unmatched junction nucleotides: 6. This CDR3 is 13 amino acids long. Germline loops: CDR1 MDHEN, CDR2 SYDVKM. The CDR3 spells CASTGQGITEAFF. CDR3 sequence (DNA): TGTGCCAGCACTGGACAGGGTATTACTGAAGCTTTCTTT.

This rearrangement joins TRBV27 to TRBJ2-7; D might be TRBD2 (5 bases). CDR3 size: 14 residues. Germline CDR1 is MNHEY and CDR2 is SMNVEV (reference sequence). Trimming took off 4 bases at V and 5 bases at J, with 15 bases between the two ends. The CDR3 DNA reads as TGTGCCAGCAGTTACCGGCCCGGGGTTAACGAGCAGTACTTC. Its translation is CASSYRPGVNEQYF.

The V and J genes are TRBV5-1 and TRBJ1-5; TRBD1 matches 8 bases. The CDR3 is made up of 14 amino acids. The V gene's germline CDR1 is SGHRS and CDR2 YFSETQ. V trimming: 4 bases; J trimming: 6 bases; junction bases outside the gene matches: 6. The CDR3: CASSQTGDGQPQHF. CDR3 coding DNA: TGCGCCAGCAGCCAGACAGGGGATGGTCAGCCCCAGCATTTT.

The chain uses TRBV28 and TRBJ1-1; D may be TRBD1 (5 bases). The CDR3 spans 14 residues. V dropped 2 bases and J dropped 1 base, with 8 bases sitting between them. Germline V lookup: CDR1 MDHEN, CDR2 SYDVKM. In DNA form, the CDR3 reads TGTGCCAGCAGTTTACCAGGGCCGAACACTGAAGCTTTCTTT. Translation: CASSLPGPNTEAFF.

The V gene is TRBV5-1, the J gene TRBJ2-5, with TRBD2 identical over 13 bases. In germline, CDR1 is SGHRS, CDR2 YFSETQ. The CDR3 totals 15 residues. The trim removed 4 bases at V and 2 bases at J, leaving 2 bases unmatched. CDR3 protein: CASSPGLAGQETQYF. The CDR3 DNA sequence: TGCGCCAGCAGCCCGGGACTAGCGGGGCAAGAGACCCAGTACTTC.

V usage is TRBV7-6 and J usage is TRBJ1-1; no clear D. CDR1 and CDR2 (germline): SGHVS, FNYEAQ. The CDR3 has 13 amino acids. The V gene lost 1 base and the J gene lost 8 bases, with 11 bases spanning the gap. The CDR3 loop is CASSLGSQVEAFF. The CDR3 DNA reads as TGTGCCAGCAGCTTAGGGTCACAAGTAGAAGCTTTCTTT.

This chain links TRBV6-5 with TRBJ1-5, with a weak D call TRBD1 (5 bases). CDR1 and CDR2 from the germline V gene are MNHEY and SVGAGI. V lost 5 bases and J 4 bases, leaving 9 bases between the germline ends. The CDR3 consists of 13 residues. The CDR3 DNA is TGTGCCAGCAGTGCGGGGCTAAATCAGCCCCAGCATTTT. This translates into CASSAGLNQPQHF.

The rearrangement links TRBV7-8 to TRBJ2-7; D perhaps matches TRBD1 (6 bases). The CDR3 spans 14 residues. Per germline, CDR1 SGHVS and CDR2 FQNEAQ. V was clipped by 7 bases and J by 0 bases, with 13 bases between them. The CDR3 region has the DNA TGTGCCAGCACCCGAATGGGGGCCTCCTACGAGCAGTACTTC. It specifies CASTRMGASYEQYF.

J is TRBJ2-1 and V is TRBV27; a possible D gene is TRBD2 (5 bases). CDR3 length equals 17 residues. Germline CDR1 is MNHEY and CDR2 is SMNVEV (reference sequence). V lost 5 bases and J lost 8, with 25 bases in between. CDR3 protein: CASSTRPRAVVGDEQFF. CDR3 sequence (DNA): TGTGCCAGCAGTACCAGACCGAGAGCGGTAGTTGGGGATGAGCAGTTCTTC.

This chain joins TRBV2 and TRBJ2-2; 7 nucleotides align to TRBD2. The CDR3 totals 16 residues. Germline loops: CDR1 SNHLY, CDR2 FYNNEI. V dropped 8 bases and J dropped 1; count of bases not matched to a gene: 10. The CDR3 nucleotides read TGTGCCAGCTCCGGAGGGAGGGCTTTGAACACCGGGGAGCTGTTTTTT. Its translation: CASSGGRALNTGELFF.

The V and J genes are TRBV5-1 and TRBJ2-7, with TRBD1 as a possible D gene (5 bases). The CDR3 is made up of 14 amino acids. V was clipped by 2 bases and J by 5 bases, with 14 bases between them. Germline CDR1 and CDR2: SGHRS and YFSETQ. The CDR3 spells CASSFSREGNEQYF. The CDR3 coding sequence is TGCGCCAGCAGCTTCTCCAGGGAAGGTAACGAGCAGTACTTC.

The CDR3 DNA is TGTGCCTGGAGTGCGCGGCTAGCGGGAGGTTCGGAGACCCAGTACTTC. It specifies CAWSARLAGGSETQYF. The chain employs TRBV30 and TRBJ2-5; 11 bases are shared with TRBD2. The CDR3 runs to 16 residues. The germline gives CDR1 GTSNPN, CDR2 SVGIG (reference sequence). The V segment lost 1 base and the J segment 5 bases; nucleotides outside the gene matches: 9.

The CDR3 DNA sequence: TGCGCCAGCAGAGGGACAGGGGGAGCAACTAATGAAAAACTGTTTTTT. It yields the protein CASRGTGGATNEKLFF. V usage is TRBV10-2 and J usage is TRBJ1-4; 11 bases line up with TRBD1. V trimming: 6 bases; J trimming: 0 bases; junction bases outside the gene matches: 3. The germline V gene encodes CDR1 WSHSY and CDR2 SAAADI. The CDR3 covers 16 residues.

This sequence joins TRBV30 and TRBJ2-1, with a possible D match to TRBD2 (7 bases). V was shortened by 3 bases and J by 10 bases, with 13 bases between the two germline ends. The CDR3 is 12 amino acids. CDR1 is GTSNPN and CDR2 is SVGIG in the germline V gene (reference sequence). The CDR3 protein is CAWRPKGGEQFF. Here the CDR3 DNA reads TGTGCCTGGAGACCGAAGGGGGGGGAGCAGTTCTTC.

The chain couples TRBV16 to TRBJ2-2; 11 bases are shared with TRBD1. Losses at the gene ends were 1 base for V and 4 bases for J; bases not matched to a gene: 5. The germline CDR1 and CDR2 sequences are KGHSY and FQNENV. The CDR3 consists of 17 residues. Here the CDR3 reads CASSQYLGTGGTGELFF. The CDR3 DNA sequence: TGTGCCAGCAGCCAATACCTGGGGACAGGGGGCACCGGGGAGCTGTTTTTT. Full variable domain (outside the CDR3, taken from reference TRBV16 and TRBJ2-2): GEEVAQTPKHLVRGEGQKAKLYCAPIKGHSYVFWYQQVLKNEFKFLISFQNENVFDETGMPKERFSAKCLPNSPCSLEIQATKLEDSAVYFCASSQYLGTGGTGELFFGEGSRLTVL.

The chain links TRBV5-6 to TRBJ2-1; no definite D call. Trimming removed 0 bases from V and 0 bases from J, with 10 bases in between. CDR3 length: 16 amino acids. Germline CDR1 reads SGHDT; CDR2 reads YYEEEE. CDR3 nucleotides: TGTGCCAGCAGCTTGGCCGGTATGAACTCCTACAATGAGCAGTTCTTC. Its translation: CASSLAGMNSYNEQFF.

The V call is TRBV5-1, the J call TRBJ2-7; D uncertain. Deletions cut 3 bases from V and 3 bases from J, with 10 bases between. Germline CDR1 reads SGHRS; CDR2 reads YFSETQ. The CDR3 covers 13 residues. In DNA form, the CDR3 reads TGCGCCAGCAGCTCCCCCGCAGGCTACGAGCAGTACTTC. Amino acid sequence: CASSSPAGYEQYF.